Presented here are 22 T cell receptor beta chains from one specimen sequenced in a study of blood T cell repertoires in COVID-19. Here immunoSEQ multiplex PCR was the method, and the copy in TCRdb shows in-frame clones only, minus some. Of roughly 360,000 clones listed, approximately 77% were seen once; the top ten hold 0.85% to 1.3%. Sequenced sample: peripheral blood. These receptor sequences come from a human donor with acute or convalescent COVID-19. The donor label of this sample is uncertain.

The chain has TRBV6-5 and TRBJ1-3, with D uncertain. CDR1 and CDR2 from the germline V gene are MNHEY and SVGAGI. The CDR3 has 14 amino acids. V was cut by 0 bases and J by 4 bases, with 7 bases left in between. As DNA, the CDR3 is TGTGCCAGCAGTTACTCGCCAGGAGGAAACACCATATATTTT. The encoded protein is CASSYSPGGNTIYF.

J is TRBJ1-1 and V is TRBV5-1; no definite D call. Germline CDR1 reads SGHRS; CDR2 reads YFSETQ. This CDR3 is built from 13 residues. Trimming shortened V by 3 bases and J by 1 base, and 7 bases separated the two germline ends. This chain's CDR3 is CASSSTTNTEAFF. The CDR3 DNA reads as TGCGCCAGCAGCTCTACTACGAACACTGAAGCTTTCTTT.

The chain has TRBV4-1 and TRBJ2-1; D remains ambiguous. The CDR3 has 15 amino acids. V was pared by 2 bases and J by 6 bases, with 14 bases between. The V gene's germline CDR1 is MGHRA and CDR2 YSYEKL. The CDR3 nucleotides read TGCGCCAGCAGCCAATCGTATTCGAGAGGCAATGAGCAGTTCTTC. Protein: CASSQSYSRGNEQFF.

The chain couples TRBV27 to TRBJ2-7; 8 bases match TRBD2. Germline trimming cut 6 bases from V and 7 bases from J; bases unmatched to any gene: 14. This CDR3 has 15 amino acids. Per the germline V gene, CDR1 is MNHEY and CDR2 is SMNVEV (reference sequence). The CDR3 reads CASREAGGGVGEQYF. The CDR3, as DNA: TGTGCCAGCAGAGAGGCGGGAGGTGGGGTGGGAGAGCAGTACTTC.

The sample holds one count of this clone. Within the sample, other DNA sequences also encode this same CDR3. The chain carries TRBV9 and TRBJ2-1; TRBD2 matches 9 bases. The CDR3 extends over 15 amino acids. The germline gives CDR1 SGDLS, CDR2 YYNGEE. J gave up 4 bases and V 0 bases, and 2 bases lay outside the gene matches. Written as DNA, the CDR3 is TGTGCCAGCAGCGTAGGACTAGCGGAGTACAATGAGCAGTTCTTC. Protein product: CASSVGLAEYNEQFF.

The genes are TRBV2 and TRBJ2-7; D ambiguous. The germline CDR1 and CDR2 sequences are SNHLY and FYNNEI. The CDR3 length is 13 residues. V was cut by 8 bases and J by 4 bases, with 15 bases left in between. The CDR3 here is CASHDTVGYEQYF. CDR3 DNA: TGTGCCAGCCACGACACGGTTGGTTACGAGCAGTACTTC.

This clone has just a few counts. The sample contains more than one DNA sequence encoding this CDR3. The V gene is TRBV19, the J gene TRBJ1-2, with 10 positions matching TRBD1. V was clipped by 0 bases and J by 8 bases; unmatched bases: 6. The germline CDR1 and CDR2 sequences are LNHDA and SQIVND (reference sequence). The CDR3 sequence is 15 residues long. The CDR3 is CASSIDPGQGRGYTF. DNA for the CDR3: TGTGCCAGTAGTATAGATCCGGGACAGGGGCGAGGCTACACCTTC.

J is TRBJ1-2 and V is TRBV11-2; D possibly corresponds to TRBD1 (5 bases). CDR1 and CDR2 (germline): SGHAT, FQNNGV. Trimming took off 5 bases at V and 3 bases at J, with 13 bases between the two ends. The CDR3 length is 14 residues. The CDR3, as DNA: TGTGCCAGCAGCCCACAACCGGGGGACTATGGCTACACCTTC. It codes for CASSPQPGDYGYTF.

This rearrangement joins TRBV27 to TRBJ1-2; weak D call: TRBD1 (6 bases). The germline V gene encodes CDR1 MNHEY and CDR2 SMNVEV (reference sequence). Trimming pared 6 bases from V and 2 bases from J, leaving 13 bases between. The CDR3 has 14 residues. The CDR3 DNA sequence: TGTGCCAGCAGATCCCCAGGGGCAAACTATGGCTACACCTTC. Protein: CASRSPGANYGYTF.

The genes are TRBV3-1 (or the pseudogene TRBV3-2) and TRBJ2-1; tentatively, D is TRBD1 (5 bases). The CDR3 consists of 13 residues. Trimming cost V 2 bases and J 4 bases, with 6 bases left between them. CDR1 LGHDT and CDR2 YNNKEL come from the germline V gene (reference sequence). CDR3 DNA sequence: TGTGCCAGCAGCCAATCAGGGTACAATGAGCAGTTCTTC. It codes for CASSQSGYNEQFF.

This rearrangement joins TRBV30 to TRBJ2-7, with a possible D match to TRBD1 (6 bases). V shed 4 bases and J shed 6 bases, with 13 bases lying between them. Germline V gives CDR1 GTSNPN, CDR2 SVGIG (reference sequence). This CDR3 is built from 12 residues. The CDR3 DNA sequence: TGTGCCTGGACAGACAGGCCCCCCGAGCAGTACTTC. This codes for CAWTDRPPEQYF.

The CDR3 DNA follows: TGTGCCAGCAGCCAAGGGGTTAGGCGGGTGAGTTCACCCCTCCACTTT. It yields the protein CASSQGVRRVSSPLHF. The chain recombines TRBV3-1 (or the pseudogene TRBV3-2) with TRBJ1-6; D remains unclear. V gave up 1 base and J gave up 9 bases, with 16 bases separating them. This CDR3 comprises 16 residues. The germline CDR1 and CDR2 sequences are LGHDT and YNNKEL (reference sequence).

The gene calls are TRBV19 and TRBJ2-3, with 9 bases fitting TRBD2. V was clipped by 8 bases and J by 0 bases; unmatched bases: 6. The CDR3 covers 15 residues. Germline V lookup: CDR1 LNHDA, CDR2 SQIVND (reference sequence). CDR3 region: CASGLAGPSTDTQYF. The CDR3 nucleotides are TGTGCCAGTGGCCTAGCGGGGCCTAGCACAGATACGCAGTATTTT. The full variable domain, rest sourced from reference TRBV19 and TRBJ2-3, is DGGITQSPKYLFRKEGQNVTLSCEQNLNHDAMYWYRQDPGQGLRLIYYSQIVNDFQKGDIAEGYSVSREKKESFPLTVTSAQKNPTAFYLCASGLAGPSTDTQYFGPGTRLTVL.

This chain joins TRBV6-5 and TRBJ2-3, with 13 bases matching TRBD2. Losses at the gene ends were 8 bases for V and 6 bases for J; bases not matched to a gene: 8. The CDR3 contains 15 residues. Looked up from germline, CDR1 is MNHEY and CDR2 is SVGAGI. CDR3 in amino acids: CASYGLAGAEDTQYF. CDR3 sequence (DNA): TGTGCCAGCTACGGACTAGCGGGAGCGGAGGATACGCAGTATTTT.

The chain couples TRBV2 to TRBJ1-4; 7 bases match TRBD1. CDR3 length: 16 amino acids. The germline CDR1 and CDR2 sequences are SNHLY and FYNNEI. The V segment lost 1 base and the J segment 4 bases; nucleotides outside the gene matches: 6. DNA of the CDR3: TGTGCCAGCAGTGAAGGAGCTGGGACAGATAATGAAAAACTGTTTTTT. Residues: CASSEGAGTDNEKLFF.

The chain is built from TRBV23-1 and TRBJ1-6; 10 bases align to TRBD1. TRBV23-1 carries the ORF label, with uncertain function. J lost 0 bases, V lost 4 bases, and 12 bases had no gene match. The CDR3 length is 20 residues. Here the CDR3 reads CASSPPGTGAQSSYNSPLHF. For the CDR3, the DNA is TGCGCCAGCAGTCCTCCCGGGACAGGGGCCCAAAGCTCCTATAATTCACCCCTCCACTTT.

The V call is TRBV5-4, the J call TRBJ1-2, with 12 bases aligning to TRBD1. The CDR3 covers 16 residues. Germline V gene sequence: CDR1 SGHNT, CDR2 YYREEE (reference sequence). V shed 1 base, J shed 2 bases, and the junction held 3 bases outside the gene matches. CDR3 sequence: CASSLTGTGGNYGYTF. CDR3 in DNA: TGTGCCAGCAGCTTGACCGGGACAGGGGGCAACTATGGCTACACCTTC.

The chain employs TRBV19 and TRBJ2-2; a weak D match, TRBD1 (5 bases). Germline CDR1 LNHDA, CDR2 SQIVND (reference sequence). The CDR3 covers 15 residues. V dropped 9 bases and J dropped 3 bases, with 17 bases sitting between them. This chain's CDR3 is CASATVETDTGELFF. DNA of the CDR3: TGTGCCAGCGCGACAGTCGAGACGGACACCGGGGAGCTGTTTTTT.

V and J are TRBV2 and TRBJ1-2, with D possibly TRBD1 on 5 matching bases. In germline, CDR1 is SNHLY, CDR2 FYNNEI. V lost 6 bases and J 6 bases, leaving 11 bases between the germline ends. This CDR3 region has 12 residues. CDR3 amino acids: CASRQVSDGYTF. The CDR3 bases are TGTGCCAGCAGACAGGTTTCCGATGGCTACACCTTC.

This clone was seen a few times. The chain recombines TRBV2 with TRBJ1-4; the D gene is possibly TRBD1 (6 bases). Trimming left V 5 bases short and J 7 bases short, with 17 bases between. From germline, CDR1 is SNHLY and CDR2 FYNNEI. This CDR3 has 15 residues. The CDR3 coding sequence is TGTGCCAGCAGTCTCGAACAGGGAATAGGTGAAAAACTGTTTTTT. Protein: CASSLEQGIGEKLFF.

The table lists this clone with a count of one. The chain links TRBV5-5 to TRBJ1-5; D unclear. This CDR3 has 15 residues. The V and J ends lost 2 bases and 7 bases respectively, with 16 bases between them. Germline V gives CDR1 SGHKS, CDR2 YYEKEE (reference sequence). The CDR3 here is CASSFVPESGQPQHF. DNA for the CDR3: TGTGCCAGCAGCTTCGTCCCCGAAAGCGGGCAGCCCCAGCATTTT.

Details on this clone: The same CDR3 is also encoded by other DNA sequences in this sample. This sequence joins TRBV28 and TRBJ1-2, with a possible D match to TRBD1 (5 bases). Per the germline V gene, CDR1 is MDHEN and CDR2 is SYDVKM. The germline V and J ends were trimmed by 6 bases and 5 bases, with 13 bases remaining between them. The CDR3 is made up of 13 amino acids. The CDR3 DNA reads TGTGCCAGCAGAACAGACAGCGTGTATGGCTACACCTTC. It translates to CASRTDSVYGYTF.